Reported below is one TCR beta chain. Its target is unknown. The CDR3 is made up of 14 amino acids. V lost 5 bases, J lost 2 bases, and 13 bases lay in between. Germline V gives CDR1 SEHNR, CDR2 FQNEAQ (reference sequence). The record originates from a study of Ad26.COV2.S vaccination and SARS-CoV-2 variants. For the study at large: Into the muscle, Ad26.COV2.S was dosed once or twice, 56 days apart. Notes on the study in general: Recipients of either vaccine or placebo displayed similar breadth of non-spike TCRs.

Noted treatment: 19 received Ad26.COV2.S at low or high dose, single or two shots; five or six received placebo; per-sample allocation not given. The investigators took samples on day 63 after the first vaccine or placebo injection. The repertoire was sequenced with immunoSEQ multiplex PCR; TCRdb's copy has only in-frame clones and lacks some. Of 350,000 to 450,000 clones listed, about 88% are singletons. This clonotype originated in a person aged 18-60 years who received the Ad26.COV2.S COVID-19 vaccine or a placebo. This chain uses TRBV7-9 with TRBJ2-7; weak D call: TRBD1 (5 bases). The sample consisted of peripheral blood, taken in a trial of Ad26.COV2.S vaccine versus placebo. The CDR3, as DNA: TGTGCCAGCAGCCCTCCCGGCAGGGCCTACGAGCAGTACTTC. Its translation: CASSPPGRAYEQYF.